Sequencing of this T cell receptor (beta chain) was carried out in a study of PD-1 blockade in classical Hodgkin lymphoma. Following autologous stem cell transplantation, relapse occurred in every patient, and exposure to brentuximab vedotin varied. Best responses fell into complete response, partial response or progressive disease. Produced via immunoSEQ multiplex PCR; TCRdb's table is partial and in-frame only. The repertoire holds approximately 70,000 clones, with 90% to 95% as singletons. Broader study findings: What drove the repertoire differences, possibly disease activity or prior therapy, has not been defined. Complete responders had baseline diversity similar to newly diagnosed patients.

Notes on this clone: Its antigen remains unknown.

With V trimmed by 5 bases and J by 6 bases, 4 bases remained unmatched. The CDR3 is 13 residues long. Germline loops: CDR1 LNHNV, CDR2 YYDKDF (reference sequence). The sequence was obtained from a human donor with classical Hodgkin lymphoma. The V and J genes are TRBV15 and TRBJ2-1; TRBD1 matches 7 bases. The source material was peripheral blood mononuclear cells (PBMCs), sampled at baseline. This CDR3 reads CATSWDSFNEQFF. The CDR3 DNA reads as TGTGCCACCAGCTGGGACAGCTTCAATGAGCAGTTCTTC.